What follows is one T cell receptor (beta chain) and its context. In the PCR, 60 Vbeta and 13 Jbeta primers were used. Using immunoSEQ multiplex PCR, the repertoire was profiled, and TCRdb retains in-frame clones only, with some absent. The table shows around 110,000 clones, with roughly 83% occurring only once. The sample belongs to a study of cytomegalovirus exposure and HLA in healthy donors. This CDR3 has 14 residues. The V gene's germline CDR1 is MNHNS and CDR2 SASEGT. V trimming: 4 bases; J trimming: 5 bases; junction bases outside the gene matches: 5. This clonotype was sampled from a man under 40 in good health and CMV-seropositive. Sequencing used PBMCs. J is TRBJ1-5 and V is TRBV6-1; the match to TRBD1 covers 7 bases. The CDR3, as DNA: TGTGCCAGCAGTGGGTCCAGGGGGTATCAGCCCCAGCATTTT. Translation gives CASSGSRGYQPQHF.